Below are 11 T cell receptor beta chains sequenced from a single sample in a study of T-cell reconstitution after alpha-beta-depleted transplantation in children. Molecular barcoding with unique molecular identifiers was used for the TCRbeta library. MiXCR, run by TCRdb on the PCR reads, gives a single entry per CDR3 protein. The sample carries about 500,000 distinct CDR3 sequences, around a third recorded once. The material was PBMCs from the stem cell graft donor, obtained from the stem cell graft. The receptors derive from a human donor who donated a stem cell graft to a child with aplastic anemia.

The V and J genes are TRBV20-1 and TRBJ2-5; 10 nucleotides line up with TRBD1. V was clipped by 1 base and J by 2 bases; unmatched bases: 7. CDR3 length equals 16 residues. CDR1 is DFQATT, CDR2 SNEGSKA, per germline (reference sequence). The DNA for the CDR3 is TGCAGTGCTAGAGGGACGGACAGGGGGTGGCAAGAGACCCAGTACTTC. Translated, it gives CSARGTDRGWQETQYF.

The CDR3 region has the DNA TGTGCCAGCAGTCCTAGCGGGAGGATCGACAATGAGCAGTTCTTC. Amino acids: CASSPSGRIDNEQFF. This sequence joins TRBV6-2 or TRBV6-3 and TRBJ2-1; 11 nucleotides match TRBD2. The CDR3 sequence is 15 residues long. The germline V gene has CDR1 MNHEY and CDR2 SVGEGT. V was pared by 5 bases and J by 5 bases, with 5 bases of the junction left unmatched.

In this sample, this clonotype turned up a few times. CDR3 DNA sequence: TGTGCCAGCAGCTCCGACTTAACAGATACGCAGTATTTT. Its protein is CASSSDLTDTQYF. The rearrangement uses TRBV7-9 and TRBJ2-3, with D unclear. V lost 4 bases and J lost 3, with 8 bases in between. The CDR3 consists of 13 residues. Germline V CDR1 and CDR2: SEHNR, FQNEAQ (reference sequence).

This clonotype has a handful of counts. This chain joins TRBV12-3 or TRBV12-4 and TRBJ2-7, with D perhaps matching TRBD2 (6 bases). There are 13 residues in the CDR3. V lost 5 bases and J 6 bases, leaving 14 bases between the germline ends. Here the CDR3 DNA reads TGTGCCAGCAGTGCGCTGGGGACTGCCGAGCAGTACGTC. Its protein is CASSALGTAEQYV.

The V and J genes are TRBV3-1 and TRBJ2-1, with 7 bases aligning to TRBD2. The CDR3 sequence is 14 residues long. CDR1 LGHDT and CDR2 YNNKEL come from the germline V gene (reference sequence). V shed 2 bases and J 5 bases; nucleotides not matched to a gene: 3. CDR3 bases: TGTGCCAGCAGCCAACGGGACTATGACAATGAGCAGTTCTTC. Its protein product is CASSQRDYDNEQFF.

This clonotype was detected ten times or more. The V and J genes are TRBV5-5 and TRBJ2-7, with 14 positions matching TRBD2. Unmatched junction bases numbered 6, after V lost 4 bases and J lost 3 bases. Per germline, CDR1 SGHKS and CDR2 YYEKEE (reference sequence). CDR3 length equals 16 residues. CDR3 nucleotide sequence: TGTGCCAGCAGCATAGGGACTAGCGGGAGATACTACGAGCAGTACGTC. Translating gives CASSIGTSGRYYEQYV.

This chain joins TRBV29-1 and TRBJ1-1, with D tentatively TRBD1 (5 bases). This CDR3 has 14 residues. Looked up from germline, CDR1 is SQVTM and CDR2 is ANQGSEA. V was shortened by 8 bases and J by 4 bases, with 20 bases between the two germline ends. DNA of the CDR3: TGCAGCCTTGTTCTCAGGGATAGGGTCACTGAAGCTTTCTTT. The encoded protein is CSLVLRDRVTEAFF.

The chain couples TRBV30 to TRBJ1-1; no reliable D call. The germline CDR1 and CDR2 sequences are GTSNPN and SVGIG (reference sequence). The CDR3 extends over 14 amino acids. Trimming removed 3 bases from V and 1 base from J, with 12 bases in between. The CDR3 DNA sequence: TGTGCCTGGAGATACGGCGGCCAGAACACTGAAGCTTTCTTT. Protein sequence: CAWRYGGQNTEAFF.

CDR3 amino acids: CSAPSGSGYEQYF. The CDR3 bases are TGCAGTGCCCCTAGCGGGAGTGGGTACGAGCAGTACTTC. The chain joins TRBV20-1 to TRBJ2-7; 10 bases are a match to TRBD2. Germline CDR1 and CDR2: DFQATT and SNEGSKA (reference sequence). After removal of 6 bases from V and 4 bases from J, the junction contained 6 bases not matched to a gene. The CDR3 is 13 amino acids.

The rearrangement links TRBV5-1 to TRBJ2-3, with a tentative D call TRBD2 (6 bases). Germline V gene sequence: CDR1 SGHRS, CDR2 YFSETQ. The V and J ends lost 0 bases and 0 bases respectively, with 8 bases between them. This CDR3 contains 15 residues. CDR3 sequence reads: CASSLDGTSTDTQYF. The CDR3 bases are TGCGCCAGCAGCTTGGACGGGACTAGCACAGATACGCAGTATTTT.

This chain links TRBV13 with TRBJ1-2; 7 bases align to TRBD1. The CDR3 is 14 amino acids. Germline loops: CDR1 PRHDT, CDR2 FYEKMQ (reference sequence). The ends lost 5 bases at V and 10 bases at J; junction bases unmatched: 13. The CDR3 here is CASSPKAGTEDYTF. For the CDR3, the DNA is TGTGCCAGCAGCCCTAAGGCGGGGACAGAGGACTACACCTTC.